Shown below are 4 T cell receptor beta chains from a single sample sequenced in a study of technical replicates of blood from a few donors. Clones were sequenced by immunoSEQ multiplex PCR, and TCRdb holds only the in-frame ones, with some missing. Among approximately 49,000 clones listed, 92% were seen once. The sequenced sample was PBMCs. These receptors were collected from a human donor in good health. Some clones in this sample may be carry-over from other donors' samples.

This rearrangement joins TRBV19 to TRBJ1-4; 10 nucleotides line up with TRBD1. This CDR3 comprises 14 residues. Germline values: CDR1 LNHDA, CDR2 SQIVND (reference sequence). The V gene end was trimmed by 5 bases and the J gene end by 8 bases; junction bases not matched to a gene: 5. The CDR3 sequence is CASSSDRGVEKLFF. Here the CDR3 DNA reads TGTGCCAGTAGTTCGGACAGGGGGGTCGAAAAACTGTTTTTT.

The sample holds one count of this clone. This chain links TRBV10-3 with TRBJ2-7; D remains ambiguous. The V gene's germline CDR1 is ENHRY and CDR2 SYGVKD. The V end was cut by 9 bases, the J end by 3 bases, with 12 bases between. CDR3 size: 12 residues. The CDR3 nucleotides are TGTGCCATAGCTTTTACCGACTACGAGCAGTACTTC. It specifies CAIAFTDYEQYF.

The chain links TRBV5-4 to TRBJ1-1, with D possibly matching TRBD1 (6 bases). V lost 4 bases, J lost 6 bases, and 10 bases lay in between. The CDR3 length is 12 residues. Germline V gene data show CDR1 as SGHNT and CDR2 as YYREEE (reference sequence). The CDR3 region has the DNA TGTGCCAGCAGCCCGACAGGATCTGAAGCTTTCTTT. Its translation is CASSPTGSEAFF.

This chain connects TRBV5-6 to TRBJ2-7; the D is unclear. This CDR3 contains 12 residues. The V and J ends lost 5 bases and 2 bases respectively, with 8 bases between them. Germline CDR1 is SGHDT and CDR2 is YYEEEE. In nucleotides, the CDR3 is TGTGCCAGCAGTAGAAATGCCTACGAGCAGTACTTC. Protein sequence: CASSRNAYEQYF.